This TCR beta chain emerged from a study of CD8 T cells in Susac syndrome. The CDR3 totals 15 residues. V was trimmed by 5 bases and J by 2 bases, leaving 13 bases between them. Germline values: CDR1 MGHDK, CDR2 SYGVNS. Diagnostic criteria defined recently for definite or probable disease were met by the Susac syndrome patients. Reverse transcription used about 0.45 to 1 ug RNA and random hexamers. TCRdb passed the immunoSEQ multiplex PCR reads through MiXCR, listing each CDR3 protein once. The sample yields about 240,000 distinct CDR3 sequences, about 96% seen once. The clonotype originates from a human donor with Susac syndrome. The sample comprised CD4+ T cells from PBMCs. This chain uses TRBV25-1 with TRBJ2-1; tentatively, D is TRBD1 or TRBD2 (5 bases each). CDR3 in DNA: TGTGCCAGCAGTAGGGACCGACTCACCTACAATGAGCAGTTCTTC. It specifies CASSRDRLTYNEQFF.